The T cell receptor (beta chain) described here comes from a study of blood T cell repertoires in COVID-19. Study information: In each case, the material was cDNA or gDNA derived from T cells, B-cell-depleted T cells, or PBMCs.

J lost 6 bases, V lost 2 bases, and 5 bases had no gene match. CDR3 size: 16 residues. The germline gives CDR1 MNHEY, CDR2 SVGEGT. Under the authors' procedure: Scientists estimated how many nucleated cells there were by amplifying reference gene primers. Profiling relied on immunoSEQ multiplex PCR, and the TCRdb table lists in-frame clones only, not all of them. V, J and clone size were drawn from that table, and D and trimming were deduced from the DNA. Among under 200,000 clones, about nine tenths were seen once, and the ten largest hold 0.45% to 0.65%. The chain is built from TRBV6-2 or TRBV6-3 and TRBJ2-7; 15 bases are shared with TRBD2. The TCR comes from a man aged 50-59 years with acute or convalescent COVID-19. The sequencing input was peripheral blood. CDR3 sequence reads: CASSYPGLAGGSEQYF. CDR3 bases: TGTGCCAGCAGTTACCCAGGACTAGCGGGAGGGAGCGAGCAGTACTTC.